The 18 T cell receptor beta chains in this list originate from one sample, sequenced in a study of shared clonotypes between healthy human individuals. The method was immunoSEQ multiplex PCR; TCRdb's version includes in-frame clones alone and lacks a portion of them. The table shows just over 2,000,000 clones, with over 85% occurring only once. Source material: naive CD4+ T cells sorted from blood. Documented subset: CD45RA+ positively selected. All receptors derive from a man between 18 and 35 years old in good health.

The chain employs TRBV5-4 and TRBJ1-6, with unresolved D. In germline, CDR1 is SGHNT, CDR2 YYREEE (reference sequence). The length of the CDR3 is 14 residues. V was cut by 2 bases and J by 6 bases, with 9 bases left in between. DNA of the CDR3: TGTGCCAGCAGCTTAGGGCAGGCTAATTCACCCCTCCACTTT. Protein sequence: CASSLGQANSPLHF.

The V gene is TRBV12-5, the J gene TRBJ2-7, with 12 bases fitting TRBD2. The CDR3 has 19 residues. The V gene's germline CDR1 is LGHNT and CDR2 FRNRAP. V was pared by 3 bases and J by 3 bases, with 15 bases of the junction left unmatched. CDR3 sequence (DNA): TGTGCTAGTGGTTTCAAGTCCGGACTAGCGGGAAATTACTACTACGAGCAGTACTTC. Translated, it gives CASGFKSGLAGNYYYEQYF. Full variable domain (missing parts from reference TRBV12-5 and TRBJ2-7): DARVTQTPRHKVTEMGQEVTMRCQPILGHNTVFWYRQTMMQGLELLAYFRNRAPLDDSGMPKDRFSAEMPDATLATLKIQPSEPRDSAVYFCASGFKSGLAGNYYYEQYFGPGTRLTVT.

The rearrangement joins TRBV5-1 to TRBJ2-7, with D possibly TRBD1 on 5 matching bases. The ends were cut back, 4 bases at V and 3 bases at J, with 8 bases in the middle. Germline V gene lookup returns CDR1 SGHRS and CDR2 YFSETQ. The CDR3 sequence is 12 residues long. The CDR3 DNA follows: TGCGCCAGCAGCGATGACAGCTACGAGCAGTACTTC. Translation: CASSDDSYEQYF.

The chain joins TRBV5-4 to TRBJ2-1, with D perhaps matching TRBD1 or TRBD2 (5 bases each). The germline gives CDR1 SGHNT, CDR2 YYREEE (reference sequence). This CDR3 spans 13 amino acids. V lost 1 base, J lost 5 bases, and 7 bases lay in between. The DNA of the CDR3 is TGTGCCAGCAGCTTGAGGGGAGACAATGAGCAGTTCTTC. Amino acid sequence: CASSLRGDNEQFF.

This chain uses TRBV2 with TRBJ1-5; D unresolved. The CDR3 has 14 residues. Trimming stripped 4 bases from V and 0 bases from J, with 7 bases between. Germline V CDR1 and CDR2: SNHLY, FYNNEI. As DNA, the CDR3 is TGTGCCAGCAGTGGTTTTTATAGCAATCAGCCCCAGCATTTT. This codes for CASSGFYSNQPQHF.

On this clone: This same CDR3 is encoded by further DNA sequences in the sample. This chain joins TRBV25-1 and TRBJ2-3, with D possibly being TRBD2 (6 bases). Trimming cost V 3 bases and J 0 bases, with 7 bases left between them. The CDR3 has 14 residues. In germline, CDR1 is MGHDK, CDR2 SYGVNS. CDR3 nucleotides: TGTGCCAGCAGTGAGGCGGGAAGCACAGATACGCAGTATTTT. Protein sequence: CASSEAGSTDTQYF.

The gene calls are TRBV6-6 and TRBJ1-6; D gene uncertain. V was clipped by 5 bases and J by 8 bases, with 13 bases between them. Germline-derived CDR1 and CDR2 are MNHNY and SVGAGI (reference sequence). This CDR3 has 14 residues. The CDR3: CASSDIVIYSPLHF. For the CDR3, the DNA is TGTGCCAGCAGTGACATCGTTATTTATTCACCCCTCCACTTT.

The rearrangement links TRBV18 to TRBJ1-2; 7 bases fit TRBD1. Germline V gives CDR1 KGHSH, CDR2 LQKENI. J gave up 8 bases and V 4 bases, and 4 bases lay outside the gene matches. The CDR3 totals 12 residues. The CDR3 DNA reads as TGTGCCAGCTCACAGGGGGCGGTCGGCTACACCTTC. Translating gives CASSQGAVGYTF.

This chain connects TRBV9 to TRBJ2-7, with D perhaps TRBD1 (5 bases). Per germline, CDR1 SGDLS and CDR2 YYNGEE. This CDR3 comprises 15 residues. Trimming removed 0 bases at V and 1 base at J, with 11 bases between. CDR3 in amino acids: CASSVVRALSYEQYF. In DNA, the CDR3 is TGTGCCAGCAGCGTAGTCAGGGCCCTTTCCTACGAGCAGTACTTC.

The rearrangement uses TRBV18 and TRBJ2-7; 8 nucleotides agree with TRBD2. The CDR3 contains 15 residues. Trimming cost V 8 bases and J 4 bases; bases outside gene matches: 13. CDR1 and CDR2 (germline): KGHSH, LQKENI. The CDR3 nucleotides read TGTGCCAGCACACTCACGGGGGGGCCGGGGTACGAGCAGTACTTC. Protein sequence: CASTLTGGPGYEQYF.

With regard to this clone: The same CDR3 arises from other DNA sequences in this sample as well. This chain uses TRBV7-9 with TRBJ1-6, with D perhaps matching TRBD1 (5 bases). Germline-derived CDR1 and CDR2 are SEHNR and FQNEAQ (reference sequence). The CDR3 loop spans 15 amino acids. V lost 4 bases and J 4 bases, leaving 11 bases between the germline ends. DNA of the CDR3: TGTGCCAGCAGCTCCCAGGGACTTTATAATTCACCCCTCCACTTT. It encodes CASSSQGLYNSPLHF.

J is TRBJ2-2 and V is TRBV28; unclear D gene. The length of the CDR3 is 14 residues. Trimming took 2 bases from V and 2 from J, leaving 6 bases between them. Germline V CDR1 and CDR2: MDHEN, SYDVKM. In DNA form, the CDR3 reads TGTGCCAGCAGTTTAGGCCAAAACACCGGGGAGCTGTTTTTT. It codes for CASSLGQNTGELFF.

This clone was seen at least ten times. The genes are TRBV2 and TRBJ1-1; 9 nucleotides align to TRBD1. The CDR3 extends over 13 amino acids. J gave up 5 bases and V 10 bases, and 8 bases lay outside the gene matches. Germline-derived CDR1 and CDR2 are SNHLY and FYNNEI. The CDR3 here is CAIRTGVNTEAFF. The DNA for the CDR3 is TGTGCCATCCGGACAGGGGTAAATACTGAAGCTTTCTTT.

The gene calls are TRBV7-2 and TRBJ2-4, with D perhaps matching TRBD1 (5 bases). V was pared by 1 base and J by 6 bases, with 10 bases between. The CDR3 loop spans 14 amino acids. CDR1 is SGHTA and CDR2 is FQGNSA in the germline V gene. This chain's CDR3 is CASSLGVGANIQYF. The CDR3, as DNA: TGTGCCAGCAGCTTAGGGGTTGGGGCAAACATTCAGTACTTC.

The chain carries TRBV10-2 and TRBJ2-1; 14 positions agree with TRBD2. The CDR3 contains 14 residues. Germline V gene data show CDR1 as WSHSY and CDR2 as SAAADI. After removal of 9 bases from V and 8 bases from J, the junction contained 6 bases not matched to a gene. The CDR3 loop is CASLGTSGGDEQFF. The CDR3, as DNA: TGCGCCAGTCTCGGGACTAGCGGGGGAGATGAGCAGTTCTTC.

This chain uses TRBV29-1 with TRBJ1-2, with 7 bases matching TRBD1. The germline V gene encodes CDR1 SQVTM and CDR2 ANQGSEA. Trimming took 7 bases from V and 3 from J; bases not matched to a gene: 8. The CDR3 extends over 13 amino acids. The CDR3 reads CSGIQGHDYGYTF. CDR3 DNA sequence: TGCAGCGGAATACAGGGGCATGACTATGGCTACACCTTC.

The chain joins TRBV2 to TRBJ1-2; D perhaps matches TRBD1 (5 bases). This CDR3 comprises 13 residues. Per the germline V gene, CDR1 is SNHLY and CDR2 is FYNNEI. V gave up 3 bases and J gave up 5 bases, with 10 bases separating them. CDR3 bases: TGTGCCAGCAGTGATGGGGGACCTTATGGCTACACCTTC. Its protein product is CASSDGGPYGYTF. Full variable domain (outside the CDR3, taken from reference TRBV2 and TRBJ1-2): EPEVTQTPSHQVTQMGQEVILRCVPISNHLYFYWYRQILGQKVEFLVSFYNNEISEKSEIFDDQFSVERPDGSNFTLKIRSTKLEDSAMYFCASSDGGPYGYTFGSGTRLTVV.

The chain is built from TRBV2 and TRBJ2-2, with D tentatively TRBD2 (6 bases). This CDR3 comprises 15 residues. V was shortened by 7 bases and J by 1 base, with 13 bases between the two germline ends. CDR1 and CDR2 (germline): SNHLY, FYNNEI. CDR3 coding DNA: TGTGCCAGCAACCCCAACGGGGGGAACACCGGGGAGCTGTTTTTT. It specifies CASNPNGGNTGELFF.